One and the same sample provided the 14 T cell receptor beta chains below, sequenced in a study of blood T cell repertoires in COVID-19. The method was immunoSEQ multiplex PCR; TCRdb's version includes in-frame clones alone and lacks a portion of them. The data show 95,000 to 150,000 clones, with 85% seen just once and roughly 30% held by the top ten. The sequencing sample was made of peripheral blood. The origin of the receptors is an elderly woman with acute or convalescent COVID-19.

The V gene is TRBV9, the J gene TRBJ1-2; D gene ambiguous. Germline CDR1 reads SGDLS; CDR2 reads YYNGEE. There are 15 residues in the CDR3. Trimming shortened V by 1 base and J by 3 bases, and 13 bases separated the two germline ends. CDR3 loop: CASSVMEGPYYGYTF. CDR3 nucleotide sequence: TGTGCCAGCAGCGTAATGGAGGGCCCTTACTATGGCTACACCTTC. The entire variable domain, with the rest obtained from reference TRBV9 and TRBJ1-2, is as follows: DSGVTQTPKHLITATGQRVTLRCSPRSGDLSVYWYQQSLDQGLQFLIQYYNGEERAKGNILERFSAQQFPDLHSELNLSSLELGDSALYFCASSVMEGPYYGYTFGSGTRLTVV.

The chain employs TRBV15 and TRBJ1-3, with D possibly being TRBD1 (6 bases). Germline CDR1 is LNHNV and CDR2 is YYDKDF (reference sequence). Trimming stripped 1 base from V and 0 bases from J, with 13 bases between. There are 17 residues in the CDR3. The CDR3 region has the DNA TGTGCCACCAGCAGAGCAGGGGAGATATACTCTGGAAACACCATATATTTT. It is translated as CATSRAGEIYSGNTIYF.

The chain carries TRBV4-2 and TRBJ1-5; 8 bases are a match to TRBD1. CDR3 size: 19 residues. V dropped 2 bases and J dropped 0; count of bases not matched to a gene: 12. From germline, CDR1 is LGHNA and CDR2 YNFKEQ. The CDR3 sequence: CASSQTGTGIGASNQPQHF. The CDR3 DNA reads TGTGCCAGCAGCCAAACCGGGACAGGTATTGGGGCTAGCAATCAGCCCCAGCATTTT.

The chain links TRBV6-1 to TRBJ1-2; D remains ambiguous. The CDR3 runs 13 residues. Trimming left V 1 base short and J 4 bases short, with 7 bases between. The germline V gene encodes CDR1 MNHNS and CDR2 SASEGT. The CDR3 coding sequence is TGTGCCAGCAGTGAAGACAGAATCTATGGCTACACCTTC. This sequence encodes CASSEDRIYGYTF.

This chain links TRBV7-8 with TRBJ1-5; 9 nucleotides line up with TRBD1. The junction had 8 bases not matched to a gene; V was cut back by 5 bases and J by 6 bases. This CDR3 comprises 15 residues. Germline-derived CDR1 and CDR2 are SGHVS and FQNEAQ. In DNA form, the CDR3 reads TGTGCCAGCAGCCCAACAGACAGGGGGGTTCAGCCCCAGCATTTT. As protein: CASSPTDRGVQPQHF. The complete variable domain, with remaining parts taken from reference TRBV7-8 and TRBJ1-5, reads GAGVSQSPRYKVAKRGQDVALRCDPISGHVSLFWYQQALGQGPEFLTYFQNEAQLDKSGLPSDRFFAERPEGSVSTLKIQRTQQEDSAVYLCASSPTDRGVQPQHFGDGTRLSIL.

The chain joins TRBV18 to TRBJ1-1, with 7 bases fitting TRBD1. Per the germline V gene, CDR1 is KGHSH and CDR2 is LQKENI. V gave up 5 bases and J gave up 1 base; unmatched junction bases: 4. The CDR3 runs to 14 residues. The CDR3, as DNA: TGTGCCAGCTCAAGCTACAGGGGGAACACTGAAGCTTTCTTT. As protein: CASSSYRGNTEAFF.

This sequence joins TRBV2 and TRBJ1-6; weak D call: TRBD1 (5 bases). From germline, CDR1 is SNHLY and CDR2 FYNNEI. The CDR3 contains 13 residues. Trimming took off 7 bases at V and 8 bases at J, with 12 bases between the two ends. The CDR3 coding sequence is TGTGCCAGCAAAGTCGAACAGGATTCACCCCTCCACTTT. This codes for CASKVEQDSPLHF.

The chain is built from TRBV5-1 and TRBJ1-1, with 9 bases that match TRBD1. This CDR3 contains 13 residues. Trimming cost V 4 bases and J 7 bases; bases outside gene matches: 5. From germline, CDR1 is SGHRS and CDR2 YFSETQ. The CDR3 here is CASSGGQGIEAFF. CDR3 coding DNA: TGCGCCAGCAGCGGGGGACAGGGCATTGAAGCTTTCTTT. The full variable domain, with the rest looked up from reference TRBV5-1 and TRBJ1-1, is KAGVTQTPRYLIKTRGQQVTLSCSPISGHRSVSWYQQTPGQGLQFLFEYFSETQRNKGNFPGRFSGRQFSNSRSEMNVSTLELGDSALYLCASSGGQGIEAFFGQGTRLTVV.

The chain uses TRBV27 and TRBJ1-2; D ambiguous. CDR3 length: 13 residues. Germline CDR1 MNHEY, CDR2 SMNVEV (reference sequence). Trimming removed 6 bases from V and 3 bases from J, with 11 bases in between. This CDR3 reads CASRQWGDYGYTF. Written as DNA, the CDR3 is TGTGCCAGCAGACAGTGGGGAGACTATGGCTACACCTTC.

J is TRBJ1-3 and V is TRBV15; 9 bases match TRBD1. J was trimmed by 1 base and V by 5 bases; bases with no gene match: 3. Germline CDR1 is LNHNV and CDR2 is YYDKDF (reference sequence). The CDR3 covers 15 residues. This CDR3 reads CATSGDRASGNTIYF. In DNA, the CDR3 is TGTGCCACCAGCGGGGACAGGGCGTCTGGAAACACCATATATTTT.

In its sample, this clone was seen a few times. The rearrangement links TRBV5-4 to TRBJ1-1, with 8 bases lining up with TRBD1. Germline V gives CDR1 SGHNT, CDR2 YYREEE (reference sequence). CDR3 length: 15 amino acids. V lost 3 bases to trimming and J lost 2 bases; unmatched junction nucleotides: 6. CDR3 loop: CASSSLQGVNTEAFF. Here the CDR3 DNA reads TGTGCCAGCAGCTCTCTACAGGGGGTTAACACTGAAGCTTTCTTT.

This chain joins TRBV18 and TRBJ2-3; 12 nucleotides line up with TRBD2. Germline lookup yields CDR1 KGHSH and CDR2 LQKENI. Trimming at V came to 6 bases and at J to 2 bases, leaving 12 bases not matched to a gene. The CDR3 sequence is 18 residues long. In nucleotides, the CDR3 is TGTGCCAGCTCCCGCCTGAACCTAGCGGGGGGGACCACAGATACGCAGTATTTT. Protein product: CASSRLNLAGGTTDTQYF. Filled out from reference TRBV18 and TRBJ2-3, the complete variable domain reads NAGVMQNPRHLVRRRGQEARLRCSPMKGHSHVYWYRQLPEEGLKFMVYLQKENIIDESGMPKERFSAEFPKEGPSILRIQQVVRGDSAAYFCASSRLNLAGGTTDTQYFGPGTRLTVL.

The J gene is TRBJ2-5, the V gene TRBV19; D unresolved. The V gene's germline CDR1 is LNHDA and CDR2 SQIVND (reference sequence). The CDR3 consists of 16 residues. Trimming cost V 1 base and J 5 bases, with 17 bases left between them. CDR3 in DNA: TGTGCCAGTAGTATAGGAGGCCAGCCCCTTCGGGAGACCCAGTACTTC. This translates into CASSIGGQPLRETQYF.

The chain recombines TRBV10-1 with TRBJ2-2; D uncertain. The length of the CDR3 is 12 residues. The germline V gene encodes CDR1 WNHNN and CDR2 SYGVQD (reference sequence). V dropped 6 bases and J dropped 0 bases, with 2 bases sitting between them. Written as DNA, the CDR3 is TGCGCCAGCAGCACGAACACCGGGGAGCTGTTTTTT. It is translated as CASSTNTGELFF.